This T cell receptor beta chain was found in a study of blood T cell repertoires in COVID-19. Study overall: Acute-phase and convalescent COVID-19 samples originated in the United States, Italy and Spain. The cDNA or gDNA used as material had been derived from T cells, B-cell-depleted T cells, or PBMCs.

Original data processing: Amplified reference gene primers provided the basis for estimating nucleated cell counts. Profiled with immunoSEQ multiplex PCR; TCRdb holds only in-frame clones, not every one. V and J calls and clone size are given by that table; D and trimming were obtained from the DNA. The data contain some 79,000 clones, around 89% of them singletons. The CDR3 spans 15 residues. Trimming pared 5 bases from V and 0 bases from J, leaving 14 bases between. Per the germline V gene, CDR1 is SGHTA and CDR2 is FQGNSA. Sequenced material: peripheral blood. The receptor's source is a man aged 65 to 85 with active or convalescent COVID-19. V usage is TRBV7-2 and J usage is TRBJ2-7; D remains ambiguous. The CDR3 sequence: CASSPRRGLSYEQYF. The CDR3 region has the DNA TGTGCCAGCAGCCCCCGCCGTGGGCTCTCCTACGAGCAGTACTTC.